This T cell receptor (beta chain) emerged from a study of T cells in Graves' hyperthyroidism and ophthalmopathy. The study, taken as a whole, reports: A model built on 13 V-J features separated ophthalmopathy from stable hyperthyroidism.

TCR beta CDR3 regions were amplified from RNA transcripts. RT-PCR in the first round (using the HTBI primer set) targeted the TCR CDR3. TCRdb recomputed calls from the multiplex PCR reads with MiXCR, one row per CDR3 protein. The sample holds 540,000 or so distinct CDR3 sequences; 15% to 19% are singletons and the top ten take roughly 7.3%. This CDR3 comprises 13 residues. Uncontrolled infections, other autoimmune diseases, pregnancy or lactation led to exclusion of patients. PBMCs were obtained from 10 ml fresh peripheral blood. On this clonotype: Its target is not known. A much bigger clone sits one base away, suggesting this may be a read error.

This clonotype was sampled from a woman aged 25 to 39 with Graves' hyperthyroidism. This chain connects TRBV12-3 or TRBV12-4 to TRBJ2-3, with a tentative D call TRBD1 (5 bases). The sample taken for sequencing was blood. The CDR3 nucleotides read TGTGCCGGCAGCCCGAACAGGCAGAGTACGCAGTATTTT. Its translation is CAGSPNRQSTQYF.